This TCR beta chain emerged from a study of blood T cell repertoires in COVID-19. Study background: COVID-19 samples from acute and convalescent phases originated in the United States, Italy and Spain. The cDNA or gDNA used as material had been derived from T cells, B-cell-depleted T cells, or PBMCs.

How the authors handled the data: Counts of nucleated cells, estimated from reference gene primer amplification, were obtained. Generated by immunoSEQ multiplex PCR, the TCRdb table keeps only in-frame clones and is missing some. V, J and clone size are taken as reported in that table, and D and trimming were inferred from the DNA itself. The table shows 70,000 or so clones, with 75% occurring only once. Germline values: CDR1 SNHLY, CDR2 FYNNEI. The CDR3 has 13 amino acids. V shed 5 bases, J shed 4 bases, and the junction held 4 bases outside the gene matches. The sample consisted of peripheral blood. The TCR comes from a man aged 70 or older with acute or convalescent COVID-19. V is TRBV2 and J is TRBJ1-1; TRBD1 aligns across 7 bases. The CDR3 sequence is CASSPQGGTEAFF. CDR3 sequence (DNA): TGTGCCAGCAGTCCTCAGGGGGGCACTGAAGCTTTCTTT.